This T cell receptor beta chain appears in the sequencing data of a study of blood T cell repertoires in COVID-19. Remarks on this clone: The same CDR3 can be traced to other DNA sequences in this sample.

Repertoires were generated with immunoSEQ multiplex PCR, while TCRdb's copy carries only in-frame clones and drops some. The table has around 250,000 clones, over 70% seen once. The material sequenced was peripheral blood. This TCR derives from a human donor in a cohort sampled during active COVID-19.

The CDR3 region is CASSLQGAGEKLFF. As DNA, the CDR3 is TGTGCCAGCAGCCTACAGGGGGCGGGGGAAAAACTGTTTTTT. This rearrangement joins TRBV7-9 to TRBJ1-4; 9 bases align to TRBD1. The CDR3 totals 14 residues. CDR1 is SEHNR and CDR2 is FQNEAQ in the germline V gene (reference sequence). The junction had 6 bases not matched to a gene; V was cut back by 5 bases and J by 8 bases.